This is a list of T cell receptor beta chains from one sample in a study of shared clonotypes between healthy human individuals. The repertoire was sequenced with immunoSEQ multiplex PCR; TCRdb's copy has only in-frame clones and lacks some. The sample lists around 430,000 clones; around 75% were seen once. Source material: PBMCs. The receptor set was obtained from a woman aged 40 to 50 in good health. Some clones in this sample may be carry-over from other donors' samples. CDR3s include the opening cysteine and the closing phenylalanine or tryptophan.

TRBV5-1	TRBJ2-3	CASSLYRGASTDTQYF
TRBV9	TRBJ2-5	CASSVGTSGTQYF
TRBV10-1	TRBJ2-1	CASTPGLAGGRRFF
TRBV5-4	TRBJ2-1	CASSPVHLGTASSYNEQFF
TRBV7-8	TRBJ2-3	CASSPNPGPTTDTQYF
TRBV28	TRBJ2-5	CASSPLQQTQETQYF
TRBV30	TRBJ1-2	CAWSVTGWDSTFYGYTF
TRBV25-1	TRBJ1-6	CASIPSKGAPLHF
TRBV30	TRBJ1-3	CAWSDLQGSGNTIYF
TRBV5-1	TRBJ2-6	CASSFTGSGANVLTF
TRBV7-8	TRBJ2-4	CASSFPENIQYF
TRBV7-9	TRBJ2-7	CASSHGYVNYEQYF
TRBV14	TRBJ1-4	CASSPRASGEKLFF
TRBV10-2	TRBJ2-7	CASSPPSGLANYEQYF
TRBV6-1	TRBJ2-3	CASSVGTSGSTDTQYF
TRBV11-2	TRBJ2-1	CASSGMRGKRYNEQFF
TRBV9	TRBJ1-5	CASSVDPALGQPQHF
TRBV11-3	TRBJ2-5	CASSLGDRHPTQETQYF
TRBV5-1	TRBJ2-5	CASSPGQGPPEETQYF
TRBV9	TRBJ1-1	CASRGRGTEAFF
TRBV18	TRBJ1-4	CASSPTGQAPEKLFF
TRBV18	TRBJ1-1	CASSPYPGQGGTEAFF
TRBV2	TRBJ2-5	CASSGISLEGETQYF
TRBV27	TRBJ1-1	CASSLDRGWYTEAFF
TRBV28	TRBJ1-5	CASSLVEGYTQPQHF
TRBV19	TRBJ1-1	CASSIDSEGPEAFF